This TCR beta chain stems from a study of CD8+CD57+ T cells in acquired aplastic anemia. Whole-study context: On average, sorted CD4+ and CD8+ cells gave about 2.9 ug of DNA.

V was cut by 5 bases and J by 4 bases, with 10 bases left in between. The CDR3 is 12 residues long. Germline CDR1 reads SGDLS; CDR2 reads YYNGEE. The study profiled TCR beta VDJ and CDR3 using genomic DNA as template. MiXCR was run by TCRdb on the reads, yielding one entry per CDR3 protein. The table has around 220,000 distinct CDR3 sequences, under 55% seen once. For sequencing, patients were chosen who had shown expansion of CD8+CD57+ cells by flow cytometry. Receipt of therapy had not occurred in any patient by the time of blood sampling. About this clonotype itself: Its antigen remains unidentified.

Regarding the study as a whole: Patients showed no significant difference from controls in CD8+ Simpson's diversity.

The chain couples TRBV9 to TRBJ2-7; D is possibly TRBD1 (5 bases). The sequenced material came from sorted CD4+, CD8+, or CD8+CD57+ T cells (not recorded which) from PBMCs. The receptor's source is a human donor with aplastic anemia. The CDR3 region is CASRWGRYEQYF. DNA for the CDR3: TGTGCCAGCAGATGGGGCCGGTACGAGCAGTACTTC.